What follows are 26 T cell receptor beta chains derived from one specimen sequenced in a study of T cells in Graves' hyperthyroidism and ophthalmopathy. RNA transcripts gave rise to amplified TCR beta CDR3 regions. Initially, a first-round RT-PCR of the TCR CDR3 employed the HTBI primer set. TCRdb independently ran MiXCR on the multiplex PCR reads; one entry per CDR3 protein. The profile shows roughly 380,000 distinct CDR3 sequences, less than 15% of them singletons. The source material was blood. The source of these receptors is a man aged 25 to 45 with Graves' hyperthyroidism that later progressed to Graves' ophthalmopathy.

This rearrangement joins TRBV5-1 to TRBJ2-3; 11 bases match TRBD1. This CDR3 contains 18 residues. The V segment lost 1 base and the J segment 4 bases; nucleotides outside the gene matches: 11. Germline V lookup: CDR1 SGHRS, CDR2 YFSETQ. CDR3 sequence (DNA): TGCGCCAGCAGCTTGTTTCCCCCGGACAGGGGGCGAGCAGATACGCAGTATTTT. This gives the protein CASSLFPPDRGRADTQYF.

In regard to this clonotype: An end of the junction differs from the germline gene, which may be a read error. The CDR3 region has the DNA TGCGCCAGCAGCTCCGACAGACAGAACAATGAAGCTTTCTTT. Its translation: CASSSDRQNNEAFF. The chain recombines TRBV5-1 with TRBJ1-1, with D possibly matching TRBD1 (5 bases). Germline V gives CDR1 SGHRS, CDR2 YFSETQ. This CDR3 has 14 amino acids.

The chain joins TRBV29-1 to TRBJ2-5, with D perhaps matching TRBD2 (6 bases). Germline lookup yields CDR1 SQVTM and CDR2 ANQGSEA. The CDR3 contains 10 residues. Trimming stripped 3 bases from V and 11 bases from J, with 10 bases between. CDR3 residues: CSVEGLQQYF. In DNA form, the CDR3 reads TGCAGCGTTGAGGGACTCCAACAGTACTTC.

There are a few counts of this clonotype. V is TRBV5-6 and J is TRBJ2-7; 9 bases line up with TRBD1. Trimming at V came to 5 bases and at J to 5 bases, leaving 11 bases not matched to a gene. This CDR3 is built from 15 residues. Looked up from germline, CDR1 is SGHDT and CDR2 is YYEEEE. CDR3 sequence: CASRKPGQGVDEQYF. The CDR3 DNA is TGTGCCAGCAGGAAGCCGGGACAGGGTGTCGACGAGCAGTACTTC.

V usage is TRBV12-5 and J usage is TRBJ1-1; D not certain. The CDR3 length is 14 residues. The V end was cut by 1 base, the J end by 5 bases, with 11 bases between. Germline CDR1 and CDR2: LGHNT and FRNRAP. The CDR3 reads CASGLAYGRTEAFF. DNA of the CDR3: TGTGCTAGTGGTTTGGCCTATGGGAGGACTGAAGCTTTCTTT.

There are many counts of this clonotype. The rearrangement joins TRBV20-1 to TRBJ1-2; unclear D gene. Germline assignment: CDR1 DFQATT and CDR2 SNEGSKA (reference sequence). V gave up 0 bases and J gave up 8 bases, with 10 bases separating them. The CDR3 is made up of 12 amino acids. The CDR3 region has the DNA TGCAGTGCTAGAGACCGGTCGGGAGGCTACACCTTC. This codes for CSARDRSGGYTF.

The chain combines TRBV7-3 with TRBJ2-7, with D possibly TRBD1 on 8 matching bases. Germline CDR1 is SGHTA and CDR2 is FQGTGA. Trimming took 4 bases from V and 6 from J, leaving 13 bases between them. The CDR3 is 13 amino acids. The CDR3 bases are TGTGCCAGCAGCTCGAACAGGGGGGGCGAGCAGTACTTC. Amino acids: CASSSNRGGEQYF.

At least ten counts were recorded for this clonotype. The chain uses TRBV28 and TRBJ1-5; D is unresolved. The ends were cut back, 10 bases at V and 0 bases at J, with 13 bases in the middle. In germline, CDR1 is MDHEN, CDR2 SYDVKM. This CDR3 has 14 residues. The CDR3 DNA is TGTGCCATCCCGGGCTCCGATAGCAATCAGCCCCAGCATTTT. This encodes CAIPGSDSNQPQHF.

This clonotype turned up a few times. The chain links TRBV25-1 to TRBJ1-4; TRBD1 aligns across 7 bases. The germline V gene has CDR1 MGHDK and CDR2 SYGVNS. This CDR3 comprises 16 residues. Trimming took 1 base from V and 7 from J; bases not matched to a gene: 9. The CDR3 DNA reads TGTGCCAGCAGTGAATTCGGACAGGCCGGTCGTGAAAAACTGTTTTTT. Translated: CASSEFGQAGREKLFF.

This clonotype was detected many times. This chain connects TRBV7-2 to TRBJ1-5; 9 bases are a match to TRBD1. Germline trimming cut 6 bases from V and 3 bases from J; bases unmatched to any gene: 9. The CDR3 is made up of 16 amino acids. Germline CDR1 is SGHTA and CDR2 is FQGNSA. The CDR3 sequence is CASSGGTGPFNQPQHF. CDR3 sequence (DNA): TGTGCCAGCAGTGGTGGGACAGGGCCCTTCAATCAGCCCCAGCATTTT.

This clonotype appeared a few times. The V gene is TRBV11-3, the J gene TRBJ2-4, with D maybe TRBD1 (6 bases). Germline loops: CDR1 SGHNT, CDR2 YENEEA. The CDR3 covers 14 residues. Trimming shortened V by 10 bases and J by 1 base, and 14 bases separated the two germline ends. The CDR3 region has the DNA TGTGCCACCAAATCCAGGGGTGCCAAAAACATTCAGTACTTC. Its protein product is CATKSRGAKNIQYF.

This clonotype has at least ten counts. This chain uses TRBV27 with TRBJ1-4; the match to TRBD1 covers 8 bases. Trimming at V came to 8 bases and at J to 4 bases, leaving 15 bases not matched to a gene. Germline loops: CDR1 MNHEY, CDR2 SMNVEV (reference sequence). There are 17 residues in the CDR3. The CDR3 protein is CASLGRTGKGINEKLFF. DNA for the CDR3: TGTGCCAGCTTGGGTAGGACAGGGAAAGGGATTAATGAAAAACTGTTTTTT.

For this clonotype: An end of the junction does not agree with germline; a read error may underlie this. The rearrangement uses TRBV3-1 and TRBJ1-1; possibly TRBD1 for D (6 bases). The CDR3 spans 12 residues. Germline values: CDR1 LGHDT, CDR2 YNNKEL (reference sequence). For the CDR3, the DNA is TGTGCCAGCAGCCAACAGGGGACTGAAGCTCTCTTT. Translating gives CASSQQGTEALF.

As concerns this clonotype: Germline and junction disagree at one end, which may indicate a read error. J is TRBJ2-7 and V is TRBV2; D unresolved. The CDR3 is 13 amino acids. Germline lookup yields CDR1 SNHLY and CDR2 FYNNEI. Here the CDR3 reads CASGRWGSCEQYF. The DNA of the CDR3 is TGTGCCAGCGGTCGTTGGGGATCCTGCGAGCAGTACTTC.

This clonotype was found many times. The chain employs TRBV20-1 and TRBJ2-7; 8 nucleotides line up with TRBD2. The germline V gene has CDR1 DFQATT and CDR2 SNEGSKA (reference sequence). The ends lost 0 bases at V and 7 bases at J; junction bases unmatched: 5. The CDR3 covers 13 residues. In DNA, the CDR3 is TGCAGTGCTAGAGAAACGGGGGGGCTTGAGCAGTACTTC. It encodes CSARETGGLEQYF.

This clonotype was observed many times. The rearrangement links TRBV7-2 to TRBJ1-2; no reliable D call. The CDR3 consists of 14 residues. V was cut by 4 bases and J by 4 bases, with 13 bases left in between. Germline CDR1 and CDR2: SGHTA and FQGNSA. CDR3 protein: CASSSSAPPYGYTF. CDR3 coding DNA: TGTGCCAGCAGCTCCTCGGCTCCCCCCTATGGCTACACCTTC.

The gene calls are TRBV20-1 and TRBJ2-1; 8 bases map to TRBD2. The CDR3 is 14 amino acids. Germline CDR1 DFQATT, CDR2 SNEGSKA (reference sequence). The junction had 8 bases not matched to a gene; V was cut back by 3 bases and J by 7 bases. CDR3: CSARIAGLRNEQFF. DNA of the CDR3: TGCAGTGCTAGGATAGCGGGACTCCGGAATGAGCAGTTCTTC.

This clonotype has more than one count but fewer than ten. This sequence joins TRBV2 and TRBJ2-2, with D maybe TRBD2 (5 bases). The ends were cut back, 8 bases at V and 0 bases at J, with 10 bases in the middle. The CDR3 is made up of 14 amino acids. Germline lookup yields CDR1 SNHLY and CDR2 FYNNEI. This CDR3 reads CASRDYPNTGELFF. The CDR3 DNA follows: TGTGCCAGCCGCGACTATCCGAACACCGGGGAGCTGTTTTTT.

In its sample, this clonotype was seen many times. V gene TRBV15 combines with J gene TRBJ2-2; D uncertain. CDR1 and CDR2 (germline): LNHNV, YYDKDF (reference sequence). V shed 0 bases and J shed 3 bases, with 8 bases lying between them. The CDR3 covers 15 residues. Here the CDR3 DNA reads TGTGCCACCAGCAGAGAGACGGCGGACACCGGGGAGCTGTTTTTT. Its translation: CATSRETADTGELFF.

In this sample, this clonotype turned up many times. The chain has TRBV4-1 and TRBJ2-1, with 9 bases aligning to TRBD2. Germline values: CDR1 MGHRA, CDR2 YSYEKL. The trim removed 1 base at V and 5 bases at J, leaving 0 bases unmatched. The CDR3 is 14 amino acids. The CDR3 loop reads CASSQGLADNEQFF. The DNA for the CDR3 is TGCGCCAGCAGCCAAGGACTAGCGGACAATGAGCAGTTCTTC.

This clonotype was seen only a few times. The rearrangement uses TRBV24-1 and TRBJ2-3, with 10 nucleotides matching TRBD1. The CDR3 extends over 17 amino acids. J was trimmed by 0 bases and V by 4 bases; bases with no gene match: 6. CDR1 is KGHDR and CDR2 is SFDVKD in the germline V gene. CDR3 bases: TGTGCCACCAGTGACCCGCCGGGACAGGGGAGCACAGATACGCAGTATTTT. Translation gives CATSDPPGQGSTDTQYF.

This clonotype was detected ten times or more. This chain links TRBV20-1 with TRBJ2-7; no reliable D call. Germline assignment: CDR1 DFQATT and CDR2 SNEGSKA (reference sequence). V was pared by 5 bases and J by 3 bases, with 17 bases between. The CDR3 has 14 amino acids. The CDR3 nucleotides read TGCAGTGCTGCACGTGGTCTCCTCTTCTACGAGCAGTACTTC. This gives the protein CSAARGLLFYEQYF.

Many counts were recorded for this clonotype. The rearrangement joins TRBV28 to TRBJ1-1, with TRBD1 matching 9 bases. From germline, CDR1 is MDHEN and CDR2 SYDVKM. This CDR3 spans 14 amino acids. V was clipped by 5 bases and J by 6 bases; unmatched bases: 7. This chain's CDR3 is CASSVGTGFSEAFF. The DNA of the CDR3 is TGTGCCAGCAGTGTGGGGACAGGGTTCTCTGAAGCTTTCTTT.

This clonotype was seen more than once but under ten times. This chain links TRBV3-1 with TRBJ2-1; 8 positions match TRBD1. CDR1 and CDR2 from the germline V gene are LGHDT and YNNKEL (reference sequence). The V gene end was trimmed by 10 bases and the J gene end by 6 bases; junction bases not matched to a gene: 8. The CDR3 spans 13 residues. CDR3 sequence reads: CATGQGAFNEQFF. For the CDR3, the DNA is TGTGCCACAGGGCAGGGGGCTTTCAATGAGCAGTTCTTC.

The table lists this clonotype with a few counts. The chain is built from TRBV28 and TRBJ2-7; the D is unclear. Germline V gene sequence: CDR1 MDHEN, CDR2 SYDVKM. The V end was cut by 5 bases, the J end by 4 bases, with 9 bases between. This CDR3 is 12 amino acids long. CDR3 bases: TGTGCCAGCAGTCGTAAGGAGTACGAGCAGTACTTC. As protein: CASSRKEYEQYF. The full variable domain, rest sourced from reference TRBV28 and TRBJ2-7, is DVKVTQSSRYLVKRTGEKVFLECVQDMDHENMFWYRQDPGLGLRLIYFSYDVKMKEKGDIPEGYSVSREKKERFSLILESASTNQTSMYLCASSRKEYEQYFGPGTRLTVT.

The table lists this clonotype with many counts. The rearrangement uses TRBV7-9 and TRBJ2-7, with 8 bases aligning to TRBD2. The ends lost 1 base at V and 3 bases at J; junction bases unmatched: 8. This CDR3 has 16 amino acids. Germline lookup yields CDR1 SEHNR and CDR2 FQNEAQ (reference sequence). The CDR3, as DNA: TGTGCCAGCAGCTTAGTGCCCAGCGGGGGCTACTACGAGCAGTACTTC. This codes for CASSLVPSGGYYEQYF.